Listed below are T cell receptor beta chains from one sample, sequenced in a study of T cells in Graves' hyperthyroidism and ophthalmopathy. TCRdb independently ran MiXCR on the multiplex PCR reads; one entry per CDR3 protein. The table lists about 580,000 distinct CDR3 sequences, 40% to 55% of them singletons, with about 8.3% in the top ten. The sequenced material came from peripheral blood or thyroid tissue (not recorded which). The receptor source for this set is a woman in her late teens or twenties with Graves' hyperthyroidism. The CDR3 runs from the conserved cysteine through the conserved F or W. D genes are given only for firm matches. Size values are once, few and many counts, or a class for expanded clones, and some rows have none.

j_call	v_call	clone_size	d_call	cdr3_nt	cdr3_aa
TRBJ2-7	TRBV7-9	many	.	TGTGCCAGCAGCTTAGTGGGTGGGGAGACCTACGAGCAGTACTTC	CASSLVGGETYEQYF
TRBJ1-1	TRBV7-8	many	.	TGTGCCAGCAGCCTCCGGGACGGAAGCTTGGGCACTGAAGCTTTCTTT	CASSLRDGSLGTEAFF
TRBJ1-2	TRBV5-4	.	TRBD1	TGTGCCAGCAGCCTCCAAGGACAGGGATATTCGCATGGCTACACCTTC	CASSLQGQGYSHGYTF
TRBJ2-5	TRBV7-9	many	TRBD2	TGTGCCAGCAGCTTAGACCGGCGACTAGCGGGAGAGGAGACCCAGTACTTC	CASSLDRRLAGEETQYF
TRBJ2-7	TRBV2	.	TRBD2	TGTGCCAGTAGAGGACTAGCGGAATACAATGAGCAGTACTTC	CASRGLAEYNEQYF
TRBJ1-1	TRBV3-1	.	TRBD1	TGTGCCAGCAGCCAGGCGGGGGCAGGGGGCGAGACTGAAGCTTTCTTT	CASSQAGAGGETEAFF
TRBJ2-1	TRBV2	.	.	TGTGCCAGCAGTGGGGCAGGAGCCTACAATGAGCAGTTCTTC	CASSGAGAYNEQFF
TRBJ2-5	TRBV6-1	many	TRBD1	TGTGCCAGCAGTGAATCCCCAACGACAGGGTTGATGGAGACCCAGTACTTC	CASSESPTTGLMETQYF
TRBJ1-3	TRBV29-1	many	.	TGCAGCGTTGCCGGATCTGGAAACACCATATATTTT	CSVAGSGNTIYF
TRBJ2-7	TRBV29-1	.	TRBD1	TGCAGCGTCCGACAGGGGGGGGACTACGAGCAGTACTTC	CSVRQGGDYEQYF
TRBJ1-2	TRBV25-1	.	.	TGTGCCAGCAGTGCCCCTGGACAGACCTTCTATGGCTACACCTTC	CASSAPGQTFYGYTF
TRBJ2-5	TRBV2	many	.	TGTGCCAGCAGTGGAACGGAGCTCCAAGAGACCCAGTACTTC	CASSGTELQETQYF
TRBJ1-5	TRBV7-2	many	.	TGTGCCAGCAGCGTCGACAGCGTCAATCAGCCCCAGCATTTT	CASSVDSVNQPQHF
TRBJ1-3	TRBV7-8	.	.	TGTGCCAGCAGCTTAAGAGTAGCGGCCTACAGTGCTGGAAACACCATATATTTT	CASSLRVAAYSAGNTIYF
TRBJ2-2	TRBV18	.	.	TGTGCCAGCTCACCGTCCACGACGAACACCGGGGAGCTGTTTTTT	CASSPSTTNTGELFF
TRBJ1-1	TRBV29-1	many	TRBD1	TGCAGCGTTTTGGAGTGGACAGGGGTCACTGAAGCTTTCTTT	CSVLEWTGVTEAFF
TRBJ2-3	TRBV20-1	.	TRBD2	TGCAGTGCTAGCGGGGGGGGGCCAGATACGCAGTATTTT	CSASGGGPDTQYF
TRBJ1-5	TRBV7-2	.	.	TGTGCCAGCAGCCTCTGGGGTGGGGGCTATAGCAATCGGCCTCAGCATTTT	CASSLWGGGYSNRPQHF
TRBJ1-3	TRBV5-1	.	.	TGCGCCAGCAGCTCGGCATCCGGGGCAAGCTCTGGAAACACCATATATTTT	CASSSASGASSGNTIYF
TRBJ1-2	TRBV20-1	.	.	TGCAGTACTAGCGGGAGGGTTGGCTACACCTTC	CSTSGRVGYTF
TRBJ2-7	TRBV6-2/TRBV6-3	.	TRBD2	TGTGCCAGCAGTTACAGGCTAGCGGGTTTCTCCTACGAGCAGTACTTC	CASSYRLAGFSYEQYF
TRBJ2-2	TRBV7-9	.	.	TGTGCCAGCAGCGCCTGGGAGCTGTTTTTT	CASSAWELFF
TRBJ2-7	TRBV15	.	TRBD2	TGTGCCACCAGCGGCCCCGGGACTAGTGTCCCCAATTATGAGCAGTACTTC	CATSGPGTSVPNYEQYF
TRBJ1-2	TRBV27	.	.	TGTGCCAGCAGTTTATCGCTGGGGAGTCCACTAGGTGGCTACACCTTC	CASSLSLGSPLGGYTF
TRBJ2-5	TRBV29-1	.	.	TGCAGCGGGAGTCAACAAGAGACCCAGTACTTC	CSGSQQETQYF
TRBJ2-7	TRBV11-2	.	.	TGTGCCAGCAGCTTAGGGAAAGGGAGCGCTTACGAGCAGTACTTC	CASSLGKGSAYEQYF
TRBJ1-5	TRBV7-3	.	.	TGTGCCAGCAGCCGCGGGGCAGGGGAAACAGAGACCCAGCATTTT	CASSRGAGETETQHF
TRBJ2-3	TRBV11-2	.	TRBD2	TGTGCCAGCATACCGGGACTAGCGGGGCTAGATACGCAGTATTTT	CASIPGLAGLDTQYF
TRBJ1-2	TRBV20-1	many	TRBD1	TGCAGTGCTAGAGAACAGGGGATGGCTAACTATGGCTACACCTTC	CSAREQGMANYGYTF
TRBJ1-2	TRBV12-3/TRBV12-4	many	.	TGTGCCAGCAGCTTAGACTATGGCTACACCTTC	CASSLDYGYTF
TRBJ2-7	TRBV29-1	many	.	TGCAGCGTTAAGGAGCGCTCCTACGAGCAGTACTTC	CSVKERSYEQYF
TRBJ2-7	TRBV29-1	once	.	TGCAGCAGTGAAAGTCAGGTTACCTACGAGCAGTACTTC	CSSESQVTYEQYF
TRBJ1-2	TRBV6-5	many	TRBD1	TGTGCCAGCAGTTGGACAGGGGATAACTATGGCTACACCTTC	CASSWTGDNYGYTF
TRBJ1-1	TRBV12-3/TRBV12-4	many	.	TGTGCCAGCAACCATAGGCGCTTGAACACTGAAGCTTTCTTT	CASNHRRLNTEAFF
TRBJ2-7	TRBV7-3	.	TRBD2	TGTGCCGGCAGCCAAGGAGGGGGGCCCGGGACTAGCGGCTTCTCCTACGAGCAGTACTTC	CAGSQGGGPGTSGFSYEQYF
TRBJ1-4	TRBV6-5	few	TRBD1	TGTGCCAGCAAAATCACAGGGGGATCGGGTAATGAAAAACTGTTTTTT	CASKITGGSGNEKLFF
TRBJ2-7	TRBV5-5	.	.	TGTGCCGGCAGCTTGGTGGACAGACCCTACGAGCAGTACTTC	CAGSLVDRPYEQYF
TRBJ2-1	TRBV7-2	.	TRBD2	TGTGCCAGCAGCTTGCTAGCGGGAGTGGTCAATGAGCAGTTCTTC	CASSLLAGVVNEQFF
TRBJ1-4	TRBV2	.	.	TGTGCCAGCAGTGAAGGGGGGGGAAAACTGTTTTTT	CASSEGGGKLFF
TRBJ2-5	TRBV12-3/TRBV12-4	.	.	TGTGCCAGCAGCCCCGCGGGTGGCCAGTACTTC	CASSPAGGQYF
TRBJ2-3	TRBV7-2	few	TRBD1	TGTGCCAGCAGCTTCGACAGGGTCACCGATACGCAGTATTTT	CASSFDRVTDTQYF